This T cell receptor (beta chain) was obtained from a study of shared clonotypes between healthy human individuals (dated by TCRdb to the early 2020s). Looking at the study overall: The cohort comprised two women and a few men aged 18 to 49 years. Between about 0.9 and 9 billion PBMCs per donor were obtained by leukapheresis. To estimate repertoire size and how much clonotypes are shared between individuals, the study performed deep sequencing of blood TCR repertoires from 4 to 6 healthy adults. For each donor, CD4 naive and CD4 memory were each run on three plates, CD8 naive on two plates, and CD8 memory on one plate. Libraries were prepared and TCR repertoires were sequenced by different laboratories using diverse techniques, in order to increase sequencing depth and limit assay-specific biases.

To note about this clone: The target of this receptor is not known. No per-base quality is available; no much larger clone lies one base away.

What the work shows at the level of the full study, not this receptor alone: Incomplete sequencing was indicated by rarefaction of sorted-subset datasets, despite the large sequencing depth. About 5% of naive CD4, roughly 3.6% of naive CD8, approximately 2% of memory CD4, and 0.4% of memory CD8 clonotypes were shared across several donors. The small number of donors limited the genetic and exposure-history diversity represented. Sampling was restricted to blood, and TCR repertoires in tissue are likely to differ from TCR repertoires in blood. Estimated clonotype richness was generally larger for naive than for memory subsets. Pairwise subsampling indicated that sequencing depth was expected to affect the degree of clonotype sharing among donors. Compared with non-shared clonotypes, the clonotypes found in all four sorted-subset donors had higher generation probabilities.

Using the deep immunoSEQ assay, TCR CDR3 regions were amplified from genomic DNA by multiplex PCR. Extracted genomic DNA from each cell subset was spread evenly across all wells of several immunoSEQ 96-well plates, with each plate serving as a replicate. For sorted subsets, around 0.2 ug genomic DNA, equal to tens of thousands of T cell genomes, was loaded into each replicate PCR. The purified libraries were quantified using a Qubit 3.0 fluorometer, sized with a Bioanalyzer 2100, and then quantified again using the KAPA Library Quantification kit. A separate single-read 150-cycle Illumina NextSeq 550 flow cell was used to sequence each immunoSEQ 96-well plate. In the source study's methods: Because only junctional sequences without quality scores were contained in the immunoSEQ output, filtering matching that applied to full-length reads could not be performed. Sequences were annotated with PyIR, a Python wrapper for IgBLAST v1.9, and V/J genes and CDR3 were assigned using IMGT germline references. Reads with weak V/J assignments (E-value above 1e-6), missing CDR3, stop codons, out-of-frame junctions, or ambiguous translated residues were removed. V3J clonotypes were defined by identical inferred V gene, J gene, and CDR3 amino acid sequence. The percentage overlap between two repertoires was calculated by dividing the number of shared unique clonotypes by the size of the smaller repertoire. Richness of each repertoire was evaluated using RTK rarefaction, the Chao1 estimator, and Recon v2.1 estimates of unobserved clonotypes. OLGA was used to compute generation probabilities for all TCRbeta clonotypes that the gDNA method yielded from four donors. The clones in this table, taken by TCRdb from immuneACCESS, are in-frame only. Not every clone is retained; where verified, under half of the shortfall comes from an unresolved V gene, and the cause of the rest is unknown. That table supplies the V and J calls and clone size; D and trimming were determined from the DNA. In this sample the table shows about 2.3 million clones, 90% to 95% of which occur a single time. 0.39% of the sample lies in the top ten.

Donors were healthy HIV-negative adults with no recently reported acute infections or vaccinations. Every donor was a Caucasian adult living in Nashville, Tennessee, USA. CD4+ T cells were enriched by magnetic negative selection, after which naive cells were positively selected on CD45RA and the negative fraction was taken as the memory subset. After blood collection by leukapheresis, PBMCs were isolated using Ficoll-Histopaque density gradient centrifugation and then cryopreserved in the vapor phase of liquid nitrogen. Purity and quantity of every magnetically sorted T cell population were checked by analytical flow cytometry. Genomic DNA was isolated from each sorted fraction and quantified by UV absorbance on a Nanodrop 2000c. Reading from cysteine to phenylalanine, the CDR3 counts 17 amino acids. The DNA shown is the 51-base CDR3, in frame from base 1. V lost 6 bases and J lost 0 bases, and the count of bases not matched to a germline gene is 5. CDR1 and CDR2 are read off the germline V gene as MGHRA and YSYEKL.

Recombination linked TRBV4-1 to TRBJ2-3, and 14 junctional nucleotides match TRBD2. The source material was naive CD4+ T cells from PBMCs. This sample's cell subset or site label indicates: CD45RA+ positively selected. The sequence was obtained from a man in his late teens or twenties in good health. Some clones in this sample may be carry-over from other donors' samples. The CDR3 corresponds to CASRRGLAGGSTDTQYF. Read as DNA, the sequence is TGCGCCAGCAGACGCGGACTAGCGGGAGGTAGCACAGATACGCAGTATTTT.